The 15 T cell receptor beta chains reported below all come from one sample, sequenced in a study of graft-versus-host responses after intestinal transplantation. Sequencing was performed with immunoSEQ multiplex PCR; in TCRdb, only in-frame clones are kept and a portion is missing. The repertoire holds about 78,000 clones, with 90% as singletons. These receptors are not linked to any known antigen. The sample was unstimulated CD8+ T cells sorted from spleen or lymph node cells, taken before transplant. These receptors were obtained from a human donor who was the organ donor for an intestinal transplant.

This chain uses TRBV15 with TRBJ2-5, with 11 bases that match TRBD1. Germline assignment: CDR1 LNHNV and CDR2 YYDKDF (reference sequence). The CDR3 consists of 16 residues. Unmatched junction bases numbered 6, after V lost 1 base and J lost 5 bases. CDR3 sequence (DNA): TGTGCCACCAGCAGAGGCGGACAGGGGGCGGCGGAGACCCAGTACTTC. Its translation: CATSRGGQGAAETQYF.

This clone was seen once. The V gene is TRBV7-2, the J gene TRBJ2-5, with 11 bases that match TRBD2. The CDR3 is 16 residues long. The germline V gene encodes CDR1 SGHTA and CDR2 FQGNSA. The V gene end was trimmed by 6 bases and the J gene end by 10 bases; junction bases not matched to a gene: 16. CDR3 sequence (DNA): TGTGCCAGCAGGCTTTGGATTCCTAGCGGGGGGTTCGGCCAGTACTTC. Protein product: CASRLWIPSGGFGQYF. Combining the CDR3 with reference TRBV7-2 and TRBJ2-5 gives the whole variable domain GAGVSQSPSNKVTEKGKDVELRCDPISGHTALYWYRQSLGQGLEFLIYFQGNSAPDKSGLPSDRFSAERTGGSVSTLTIQRTQQEDSAVYLCASRLWIPSGGFGQYFGPGTRLLVL.

The chain combines TRBV7-8 with TRBJ1-1; no definite D call. V dropped 3 bases and J dropped 0 bases, with 11 bases sitting between them. CDR3 length equals 15 residues. CDR1 is SGHVS and CDR2 is FQNEAQ in the germline V gene. CDR3 sequence reads: CASSFELQMNTEAFF. The CDR3 DNA follows: TGTGCCAGCAGCTTCGAATTACAAATGAACACTGAAGCTTTCTTT.

V and J are TRBV11-2 and TRBJ2-7, with 7 bases aligning to TRBD2. Germline trimming cut 1 base from V and 3 bases from J; bases unmatched to any gene: 3. CDR1 is SGHAT, CDR2 FQNNGV, per germline. The CDR3 sequence is 14 residues long. CDR3 DNA sequence: TGTGCCAGCAGCTTAGGGGGGGGTGGCTACGAGCAGTACGTC. It is translated as CASSLGGGGYEQYV.

The chain joins TRBV27 to TRBJ1-4; 12 bases match TRBD1. CDR3 length: 18 amino acids. The V gene's germline CDR1 is MNHEY and CDR2 SMNVEV (reference sequence). J lost 6 bases, V lost 1 base, and 9 bases had no gene match. Here the CDR3 reads CASSLYVGTGGLDEKLFF. Written as DNA, the CDR3 is TGTGCCAGCAGTTTATACGTCGGGACAGGGGGCCTTGATGAAAAACTGTTTTTT.

V and J are TRBV7-2 and TRBJ2-1, with TRBD1 matching over 10 bases. Germline CDR1 reads SGHTA; CDR2 reads FQGNSA. The length of the CDR3 is 17 residues. With V trimmed by 4 bases and J by 5 bases, 11 bases remained unmatched. The CDR3 nucleotides read TGTGCCAGCAGCTACCGACAGGGGGCTGACTTCGACAATGAGCAGTTCTTC. Amino acids: CASSYRQGADFDNEQFF. Based on the CDR3 plus reference TRBV7-2 and TRBJ2-1, the full variable domain is GAGVSQSPSNKVTEKGKDVELRCDPISGHTALYWYRQSLGQGLEFLIYFQGNSAPDKSGLPSDRFSAERTGGSVSTLTIQRTQQEDSAVYLCASSYRQGADFDNEQFFGPGTRLTVL.

The chain combines TRBV7-9 with TRBJ2-5; 10 bases line up with TRBD1. Germline lookup yields CDR1 SEHNR and CDR2 FQNEAQ (reference sequence). The ends lost 3 bases at V and 5 bases at J; junction bases unmatched: 3. The CDR3 length is 14 residues. CDR3 sequence reads: CASSLTGGEETQYF. The CDR3 DNA reads as TGTGCCAGCAGCTTGACAGGGGGCGAGGAGACCCAGTACTTC. The entire variable domain, with the rest obtained from reference TRBV7-9 and TRBJ2-5, is as follows: DTGVSQNPRHKITKRGQNVTFRCDPISEHNRLYWYRQTLGQGPEFLTYFQNEAQLEKSRLLSDRFSAERPKGSFSTLEIQRTEQGDSAMYLCASSLTGGEETQYFGPGTRLLVL.

The J gene is TRBJ1-2, the V gene TRBV19, with D possibly matching TRBD1 (5 bases). Germline V gene lookup returns CDR1 LNHDA and CDR2 SQIVND (reference sequence). The CDR3 covers 15 residues. Trimming shortened V by 3 bases and J by 2 bases, and 13 bases separated the two germline ends. This CDR3 reads CASSILLGGNYGYTF. The CDR3 DNA follows: TGTGCCAGTAGTATTTTACTGGGGGGAAACTATGGCTACACCTTC.

V usage is TRBV28 and J usage is TRBJ2-7, with 7 bases that match TRBD1. The CDR3 has 14 residues. CDR1 and CDR2 from the germline V gene are MDHEN and SYDVKM. The trim removed 2 bases at V and 6 bases at J, leaving 7 bases unmatched. As DNA, the CDR3 is TGTGCCAGCAGTTTACAGGGGGAAACAGGCGAGCAGTACGTC. Encoded protein: CASSLQGETGEQYV.

The chain links TRBV19 to TRBJ2-7; 11 bases map to TRBD1. There are 14 residues in the CDR3. Trimming took 10 bases from V and 2 from J; bases not matched to a gene: 7. In germline, CDR1 is LNHDA, CDR2 SQIVND (reference sequence). The DNA for the CDR3 is TGTGCCACCTCCCCGGGACAGGGGGCCTACGAGCAGTACGTC. Amino acids: CATSPGQGAYEQYV.

The genes are TRBV13 and TRBJ2-1; D perhaps matches TRBD2 (5 bases). CDR1 PRHDT and CDR2 FYEKMQ come from the germline V gene (reference sequence). Deletions cut 0 bases from V and 6 bases from J, with 12 bases between. The CDR3 totals 15 residues. The CDR3 protein is CASSLGFGDSNEQFF. The CDR3 DNA is TGTGCCAGCAGCTTAGGATTCGGGGATTCCAATGAGCAGTTCTTC.

V gene TRBV12-1 combines with J gene TRBJ2-7; the table's TRBD1 call for D was not verified on the DNA. TRBV12-1 is given as a pseudogene. The CDR3 length is 15 residues. The CDR3 spells CASSPGQGALIEQYV. The CDR3 DNA reads as TGTGCCAGCAGCCCGGGACAGGGGGCATTAATCGAGCAGTACGTC.

V and J are TRBV6-1 and TRBJ1-2, with D uncertain. Germline V gene data show CDR1 as MNHNS and CDR2 as SASEGT. The V and J ends lost 2 bases and 4 bases respectively, with 5 bases between them. This CDR3 is built from 12 residues. As DNA, the CDR3 is TGTGCCAGCAGTGAAACCAGCTATGGCTACACCTTC. It translates to CASSETSYGYTF.

Only one count was recorded for this clone. The rearrangement uses TRBV13 and TRBJ1-2; D uncertain. This CDR3 is 17 amino acids long. Between the trimmed V and J ends, which lost 4 bases and 1 base, there was a span of 19 bases. Per germline, CDR1 PRHDT and CDR2 FYEKMQ (reference sequence). The CDR3 protein is CASSSEGGRGNNYGYTF. In DNA form, the CDR3 reads TGTGCCAGCAGCTCGGAGGGCGGGCGAGGGAATAACTATGGCTACACCTTC.

This clone appeared a single time. The chain combines TRBV7-9 with TRBJ2-7; 7 bases align to TRBD2. CDR1 and CDR2 from the germline V gene are SEHNR and FQNEAQ (reference sequence). The CDR3 has 15 residues. Unmatched junction bases numbered 9, after V lost 5 bases and J lost 2 bases. Here the CDR3 DNA reads TGTGCCAGCAGCCCTGCCCGGGGGGAAGCCTACGAGCAGTACGTC. Residues: CASSPARGEAYEQYV.